Shown below are 20 T cell receptor beta chains from a single sample sequenced in a study of cytomegalovirus exposure and HLA in healthy donors. Researchers ran the PCR with 60 Vbeta and 13 Jbeta primers. Repertoires were generated with immunoSEQ multiplex PCR, while TCRdb's copy carries only in-frame clones and drops some. This table holds under 120,000 clones, around 79% found once. Source material: PBMCs. Receptors originate from a woman between 40 and 50 years old in good health and CMV-seronegative.

The chain has TRBV18 and TRBJ1-1; possible D gene TRBD1, 6 bases. V was pared by 3 bases and J by 6 bases, with 17 bases between. Germline V CDR1 and CDR2: KGHSH, LQKENI. CDR3 size: 15 residues. CDR3 region: CASSPPGQQRAEAFF. Here the CDR3 DNA reads TGTGCCAGCTCACCCCCGGGACAACAAAGGGCTGAAGCTTTCTTT.

The rearrangement uses TRBV11-3 and TRBJ2-1; 7 nucleotides match TRBD2. In germline, CDR1 is SGHNT, CDR2 YENEEA. Trimming took 0 bases from V and 5 from J; bases not matched to a gene: 7. The CDR3 is made up of 16 amino acids. The CDR3 nucleotides are TGTGCCAGCAGCTTAGATCAGGCGGGAGCCAACAATGAGCAGTTCTTC. It specifies CASSLDQAGANNEQFF.

The rearrangement uses TRBV9 and TRBJ2-5, with 8 bases aligning to TRBD1. Germline CDR1 SGDLS, CDR2 YYNGEE. The ends lost 3 bases at V and 5 bases at J; junction bases unmatched: 6. The CDR3 is 14 residues long. As DNA, the CDR3 is TGTGCCAGCAGCGAGACGACAGGGGATGAGACCCAGTACTTC. Translation gives CASSETTGDETQYF.

V is TRBV5-1 and J is TRBJ2-1, with 13 bases fitting TRBD2. V lost 4 bases to trimming and J lost 7 bases; unmatched junction nucleotides: 8. CDR1 and CDR2 (germline): SGHRS, YFSETQ. This CDR3 comprises 16 residues. CDR3 sequence (DNA): TGCGCCAGCAGCCGCCCGGGACTAGCGGGAAGGAATGAGCAGTTCTTC. This translates into CASSRPGLAGRNEQFF.

The chain has TRBV2 and TRBJ2-1, with TRBD2 matching over 10 bases. The CDR3 is 14 residues long. V was clipped by 3 bases and J by 7 bases; unmatched bases: 3. In germline, CDR1 is SNHLY, CDR2 FYNNEI. CDR3 DNA: TGTGCCAGCAGTGACGGACTAGCGGAAAATGAGCAGTTCTTC. It yields the protein CASSDGLAENEQFF.

The rearrangement uses TRBV30 and TRBJ1-5; 8 bases fit TRBD1. With V trimmed by 2 bases and J by 6 bases, 6 bases remained unmatched. The CDR3 length is 14 residues. From germline, CDR1 is GTSNPN and CDR2 SVGIG (reference sequence). CDR3 loop: CAWSFGQGGQPQHF. The DNA of the CDR3 is TGTGCCTGGAGTTTCGGACAGGGCGGTCAGCCCCAGCATTTT.

This chain joins TRBV7-6 and TRBJ2-3; 8 positions match TRBD1. V lost 2 bases, J lost 1 base, and 8 bases stayed unmatched. The CDR3 loop spans 17 amino acids. The germline V gene has CDR1 SGHVS and CDR2 FNYEAQ. CDR3 sequence: CASSLTSQGAGTDTQYF. CDR3 bases: TGTGCCAGCAGCTTAACGAGCCAGGGGGCAGGCACAGATACGCAGTATTTT.

The V gene is TRBV7-2, the J gene TRBJ2-3; 7 bases agree with TRBD2. This CDR3 region has 17 residues. Per the germline V gene, CDR1 is SGHTA and CDR2 is FQGNSA. V dropped 4 bases and J dropped 0; count of bases not matched to a gene: 10. The CDR3 is CASSSRASGVSTDTQYF. The DNA of the CDR3 is TGTGCCAGCAGCTCTCGAGCTAGCGGAGTTAGCACAGATACGCAGTATTTT. The variable domain in full, completed from reference TRBV7-2 and TRBJ2-3, reads GAGVSQSPSNKVTEKGKDVELRCDPISGHTALYWYRQSLGQGLEFLIYFQGNSAPDKSGLPSDRFSAERTGGSVSTLTIQRTQQEDSAVYLCASSSRASGVSTDTQYFGPGTRLTVL.

The chain employs TRBV10-3 and TRBJ1-1, with a weak D call TRBD1 (6 bases). Germline CDR1 reads ENHRY; CDR2 reads SYGVKD. This CDR3 has 14 amino acids. Trimming took off 7 bases at V and 0 bases at J, with 12 bases between the two ends. CDR3 in DNA: TGTGCCATCAAGGACAGCCAAATGAACACTGAAGCTTTCTTT. Its translation: CAIKDSQMNTEAFF.

This clone is deemed medium-sized. The V call is TRBV28, the J call TRBJ1-4; 8 bases are a match to TRBD1. There are 15 residues in the CDR3. Germline-derived CDR1 and CDR2 are MDHEN and SYDVKM. V shed 5 bases and J 2 bases; nucleotides not matched to a gene: 4. CDR3 DNA: TGTGCCAGCAGTACCGACAGGGGCACTAATGAAAAACTGTTTTTT. Its translation: CASSTDRGTNEKLFF.

The genes are TRBV7-9 and TRBJ1-1; D not resolved. V was clipped by 2 bases and J by 1 base, with 5 bases between them. The CDR3 consists of 13 residues. Germline assignment: CDR1 SEHNR and CDR2 FQNEAQ (reference sequence). The CDR3 loop reads CASSLQENTEAFF. CDR3 nucleotide sequence: TGTGCCAGCAGCTTACAGGAGAACACTGAAGCTTTCTTT. Variable domain in full (rest from reference TRBV7-9 and TRBJ1-1): DTGVSQNPRHKITKRGQNVTFRCDPISEHNRLYWYRQTLGQGPEFLTYFQNEAQLEKSRLLSDRFSAERPKGSFSTLEIQRTEQGDSAMYLCASSLQENTEAFFGQGTRLTVV.

V and J are TRBV5-1 and TRBJ2-1; 13 nucleotides match TRBD2. Germline CDR1 reads SGHRS; CDR2 reads YFSETQ. Unmatched junction bases numbered 2, after V lost 4 bases and J lost 4 bases. The CDR3 sequence is 15 residues long. In nucleotides, the CDR3 is TGCGCCAGCAGCCGACTAGCGGGGGGTTACAATGAGCAGTTCTTC. Translated: CASSRLAGGYNEQFF.

This rearrangement joins TRBV29-1 to TRBJ2-5; D possibly corresponds to TRBD2 (5 bases). Trimming removed 5 bases at V and 5 bases at J, with 12 bases between. The CDR3 is 12 amino acids. Per germline, CDR1 SQVTM and CDR2 ANQGSEA. Here the CDR3 reads CSVTRTGETQYF. Here the CDR3 DNA reads TGCAGCGTTACTCGGACGGGGGAGACCCAGTACTTC.

V gene TRBV18 combines with J gene TRBJ1-1; D is unclear. Germline CDR1 KGHSH, CDR2 LQKENI. Trimming removed 3 bases at V and 1 base at J, with 9 bases between. CDR3 length equals 14 residues. CDR3 coding DNA: TGTGCCAGCTCACCGACAAGTTCGAACACTGAAGCTTTCTTT. This codes for CASSPTSSNTEAFF.

This clone was recorded once. V usage is TRBV6-5 and J usage is TRBJ2-1; possible D gene TRBD1, 7 bases. Trimming shortened V by 5 bases and J by 7 bases, and 18 bases separated the two germline ends. Germline loops: CDR1 MNHEY, CDR2 SVGAGI. The length of the CDR3 is 15 residues. The chain's CDR3 is CASSPQTGTGNEQFF. Written as DNA, the CDR3 is TGTGCCAGCAGTCCACAGACAGGGACTGGGAATGAGCAGTTCTTC.

In this sample, this clone turned up once. V gene TRBV5-6 combines with J gene TRBJ2-3; 9 bases align to TRBD2. Per germline, CDR1 SGHDT and CDR2 YYEEEE. After removal of 4 bases from V and 4 bases from J, the junction contained 10 bases not matched to a gene. The CDR3 extends over 16 amino acids. This CDR3 is CASSPGLAGRPDTQYF. As DNA, the CDR3 is TGTGCCAGCAGCCCGGGACTAGCCGGGCGACCAGATACGCAGTATTTT.

Remarks on this clone: Other DNA sequences in this sample translate to the same CDR3. The chain has TRBV25-1 and TRBJ1-2; tentative D call: TRBD1 (6 bases). The CDR3 has 12 residues. Trimming stripped 2 bases from V and 7 bases from J, with 8 bases between. Germline V CDR1 and CDR2: MGHDK, SYGVNS. CDR3 sequence reads: CASSEGGSGYTF. The CDR3, as DNA: TGTGCCAGCAGTGAAGGGGGCTCTGGCTACACCTTC.

The chain has TRBV10-3 and TRBJ2-1; 8 bases fit TRBD2. The CDR3 totals 14 residues. Germline CDR1 is ENHRY and CDR2 is SYGVKD. V trimming: 6 bases; J trimming: 8 bases; junction bases outside the gene matches: 9. The CDR3 bases are TGTGCCATCAGCACCGGGACTAGTCTGGATGAGCAGTTCTTC. It is translated as CAISTGTSLDEQFF.

The chain uses TRBV6-5 and TRBJ1-3; D is perhaps TRBD1 (5 bases). This CDR3 is 15 amino acids long. Trimming left V 5 bases short and J 0 bases short, with 11 bases between. Germline CDR1 MNHEY, CDR2 SVGAGI. The CDR3 DNA follows: TGTGCCAGCAGTACGGACACCAGCTCTGGAAACACCATATATTTT. Amino acid sequence: CASSTDTSSGNTIYF.

This sequence joins TRBV15 and TRBJ2-5, with 10 bases aligning to TRBD2. With the DNA end fitting TRBJ2-7 better, the J assignment may be wrong. CDR3 length equals 15 residues. Germline values: CDR1 LNHNV, CDR2 YYDKDF (reference sequence). DNA of the CDR3: TGTGCCACCAGCAGAGTACTAGCGGGGAACTACGAGCAGTACTTC. Translating gives CATSRVLAGNYEQYF.